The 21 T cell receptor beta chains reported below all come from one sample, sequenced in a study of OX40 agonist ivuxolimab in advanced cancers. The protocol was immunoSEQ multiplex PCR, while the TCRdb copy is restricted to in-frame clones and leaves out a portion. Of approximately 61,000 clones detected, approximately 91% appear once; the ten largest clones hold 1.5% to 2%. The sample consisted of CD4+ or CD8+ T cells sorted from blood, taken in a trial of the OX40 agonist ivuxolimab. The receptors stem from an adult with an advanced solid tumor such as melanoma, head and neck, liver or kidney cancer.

The CDR3 reads CASSGERDTPYEQYF. CDR3 nucleotide sequence: TGTGCCAGCAGCGGGGAACGGGACACTCCCTACGAGCAGTACTTC. The V call is TRBV28, the J call TRBJ2-7; TRBD1 is a possible D gene (6 bases). Germline V gene data show CDR1 as MDHEN and CDR2 as SYDVKM. V was pared by 6 bases and J by 2 bases, with 17 bases between. The CDR3 totals 15 residues.

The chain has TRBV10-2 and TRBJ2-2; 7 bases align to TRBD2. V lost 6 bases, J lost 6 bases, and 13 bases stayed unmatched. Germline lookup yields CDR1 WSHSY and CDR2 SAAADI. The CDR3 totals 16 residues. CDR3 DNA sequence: TGCGCCAGCAGGAATCAGGCTAGCGGTCCCGCCGGGGAGCTGTTTTTT. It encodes CASRNQASGPAGELFF.

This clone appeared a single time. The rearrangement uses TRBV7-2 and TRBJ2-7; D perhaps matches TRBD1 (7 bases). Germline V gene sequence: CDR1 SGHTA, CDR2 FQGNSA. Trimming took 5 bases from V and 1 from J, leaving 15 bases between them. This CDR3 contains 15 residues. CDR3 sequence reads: CASSGGTARSYEQYF. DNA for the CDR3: TGTGCCAGCAGCGGCGGGACAGCCAGATCCTACGAGCAGTACTTC.

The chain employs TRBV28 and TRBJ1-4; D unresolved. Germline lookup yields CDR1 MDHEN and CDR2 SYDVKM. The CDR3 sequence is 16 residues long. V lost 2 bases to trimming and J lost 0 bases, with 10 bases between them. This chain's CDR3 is CASSLTTRATNEKLFF. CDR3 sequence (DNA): TGTGCCAGCAGTTTAACGACACGAGCAACTAATGAAAAACTGTTTTTT.

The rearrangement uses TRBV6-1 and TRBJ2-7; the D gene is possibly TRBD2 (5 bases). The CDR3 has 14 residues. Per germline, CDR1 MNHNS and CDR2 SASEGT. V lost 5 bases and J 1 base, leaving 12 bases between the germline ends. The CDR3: CASSRTDRSYEQYF. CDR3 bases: TGTGCCAGCAGTCGGACTGACCGTTCCTACGAGCAGTACTTC.

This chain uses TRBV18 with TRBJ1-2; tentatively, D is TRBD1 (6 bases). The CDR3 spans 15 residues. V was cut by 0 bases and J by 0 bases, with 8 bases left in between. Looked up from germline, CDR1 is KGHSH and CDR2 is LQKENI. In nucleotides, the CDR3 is TGTGCCAGCTCACCACCGCAGGGGTCTAACTATGGCTACACCTTC. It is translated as CASSPPQGSNYGYTF.

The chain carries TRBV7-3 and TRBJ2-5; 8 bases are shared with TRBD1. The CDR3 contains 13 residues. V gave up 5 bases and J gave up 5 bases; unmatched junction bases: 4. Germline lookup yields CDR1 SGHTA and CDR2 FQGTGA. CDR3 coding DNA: TGTGCCAGCAGCACCAACAGGGGGGAGACCCAGTACTTC. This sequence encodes CASSTNRGETQYF.

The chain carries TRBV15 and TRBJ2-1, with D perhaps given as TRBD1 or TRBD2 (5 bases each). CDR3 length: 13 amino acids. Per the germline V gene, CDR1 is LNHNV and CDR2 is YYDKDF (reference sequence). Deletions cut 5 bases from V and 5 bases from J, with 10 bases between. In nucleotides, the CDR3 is TGTGCCACCAGCTCCGGGGCCGACAATGAGCAGTTCTTC. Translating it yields CATSSGADNEQFF.

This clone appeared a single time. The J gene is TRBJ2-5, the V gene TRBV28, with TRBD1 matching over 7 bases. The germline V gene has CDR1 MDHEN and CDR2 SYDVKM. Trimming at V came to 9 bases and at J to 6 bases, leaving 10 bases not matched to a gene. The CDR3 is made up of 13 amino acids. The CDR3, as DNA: TGTGCCAGTTCAACAGGGGATGGACAGACCCAGTACTTC. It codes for CASSTGDGQTQYF.

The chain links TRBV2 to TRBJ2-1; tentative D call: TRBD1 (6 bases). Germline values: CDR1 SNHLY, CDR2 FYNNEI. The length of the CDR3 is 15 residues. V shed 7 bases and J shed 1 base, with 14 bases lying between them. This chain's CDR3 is CASNLGHGSYNEQFF. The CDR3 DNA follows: TGTGCCAGCAACCTGGGACACGGGTCCTACAATGAGCAGTTCTTC.

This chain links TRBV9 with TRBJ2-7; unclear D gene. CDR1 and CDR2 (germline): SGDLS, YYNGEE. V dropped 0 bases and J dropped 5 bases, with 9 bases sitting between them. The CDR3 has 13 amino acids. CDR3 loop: CASSVGMIDEQYF. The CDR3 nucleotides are TGTGCCAGCAGCGTAGGAATGATCGACGAGCAGTACTTC.

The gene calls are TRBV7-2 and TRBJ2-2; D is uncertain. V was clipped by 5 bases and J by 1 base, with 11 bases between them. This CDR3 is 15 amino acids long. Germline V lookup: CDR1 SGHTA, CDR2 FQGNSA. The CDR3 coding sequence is TGTGCCAGCAGCCAGGAGCCGGGGAACACCGGGGAGCTGTTTTTT. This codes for CASSQEPGNTGELFF.

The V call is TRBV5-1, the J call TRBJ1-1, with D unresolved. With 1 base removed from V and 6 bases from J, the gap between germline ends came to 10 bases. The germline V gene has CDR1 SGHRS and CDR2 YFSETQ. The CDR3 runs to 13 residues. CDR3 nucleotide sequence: TGCGCCAGCAGCTTGACTGGGTACCCTGAAGCTTTCTTT. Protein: CASSLTGYPEAFF.

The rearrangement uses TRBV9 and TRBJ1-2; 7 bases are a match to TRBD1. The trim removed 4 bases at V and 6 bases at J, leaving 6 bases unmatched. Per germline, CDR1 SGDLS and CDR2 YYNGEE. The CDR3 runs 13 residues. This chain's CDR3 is CASSLRGKDGYTF. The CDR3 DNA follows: TGTGCCAGCAGCCTCAGGGGGAAGGATGGCTACACCTTC.

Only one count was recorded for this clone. The CDR3 DNA reads TGTGCCAGCAGCTTGGCCCGGGGGGCGAAATCACCCCTCCACTTT. This translates into CASSLARGAKSPLHF. This chain joins TRBV5-8 and TRBJ1-6, with a tentative D call TRBD1 (6 bases). Trimming stripped 0 bases from V and 10 bases from J, with 14 bases between. This CDR3 comprises 15 residues. The germline V gene has CDR1 SGHTS and CDR2 YDEGEE.

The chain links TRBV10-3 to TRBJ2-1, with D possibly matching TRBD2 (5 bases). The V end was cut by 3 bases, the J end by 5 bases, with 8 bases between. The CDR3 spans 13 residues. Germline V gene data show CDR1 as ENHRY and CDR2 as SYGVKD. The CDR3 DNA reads TGTGCCATCAGTGAAACGGGAAACAATGAGCAGTTCTTC. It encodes CAISETGNNEQFF.

The CDR3, as DNA: TGTGCCAGCAGCTCTTTGACACCCCACCGTGGAAACACCATATATTTT. This encodes CASSSLTPHRGNTIYF. The V gene is TRBV7-3, the J gene TRBJ1-3, with D unclear. CDR3 length equals 16 residues. The V gene's germline CDR1 is SGHTA and CDR2 FQGTGA. The germline V and J ends were trimmed by 4 bases and 3 bases, with 16 bases remaining between them.

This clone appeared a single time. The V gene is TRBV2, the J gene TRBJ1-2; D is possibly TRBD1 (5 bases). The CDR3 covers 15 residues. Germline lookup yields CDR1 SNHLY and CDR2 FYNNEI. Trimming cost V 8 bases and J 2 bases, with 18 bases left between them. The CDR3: CASGFRQPPNYGYTF. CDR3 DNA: TGTGCCAGCGGGTTCCGACAGCCGCCGAACTATGGCTACACCTTC.

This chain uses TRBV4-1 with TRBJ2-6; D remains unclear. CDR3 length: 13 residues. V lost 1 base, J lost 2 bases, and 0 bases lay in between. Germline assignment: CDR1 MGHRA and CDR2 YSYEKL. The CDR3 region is CASSQAGANVLTF. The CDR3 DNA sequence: TGCGCCAGCAGCCAAGCTGGGGCCAACGTCCTGACTTTC.

The CDR3 nucleotides are TGTGCCTGGAGTGTAAAGGCGCGGGTCGTGGCTTTCTTT. The encoded protein is CAWSVKARVVAFF. The genes are TRBV30 and TRBJ1-1; D gene ambiguous. Trimming took 0 bases from V and 11 from J, leaving 16 bases between them. The CDR3 has 13 amino acids. Per the germline V gene, CDR1 is GTSNPN and CDR2 is SVGIG (reference sequence).

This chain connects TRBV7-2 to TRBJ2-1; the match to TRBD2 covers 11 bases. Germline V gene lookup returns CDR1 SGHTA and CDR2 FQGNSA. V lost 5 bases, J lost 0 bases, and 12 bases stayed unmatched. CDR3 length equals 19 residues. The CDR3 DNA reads TGTGCCAGCAGCATGACTAGCGGGACTTGGGGCCCCTCCTACAATGAGCAGTTCTTC. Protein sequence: CASSMTSGTWGPSYNEQFF.